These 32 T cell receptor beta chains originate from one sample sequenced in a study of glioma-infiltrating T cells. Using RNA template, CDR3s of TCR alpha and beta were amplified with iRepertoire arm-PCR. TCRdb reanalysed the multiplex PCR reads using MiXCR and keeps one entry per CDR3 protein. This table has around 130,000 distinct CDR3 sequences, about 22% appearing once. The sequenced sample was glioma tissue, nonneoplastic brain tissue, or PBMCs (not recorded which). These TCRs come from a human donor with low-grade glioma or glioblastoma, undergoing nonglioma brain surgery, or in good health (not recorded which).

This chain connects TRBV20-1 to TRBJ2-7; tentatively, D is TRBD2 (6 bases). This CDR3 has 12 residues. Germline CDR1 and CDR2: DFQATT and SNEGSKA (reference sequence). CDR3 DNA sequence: TGCAGTGCTAGACCACCTGGGACTTCCCCCCTCGTC. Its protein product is CSARPPGTSPLV.

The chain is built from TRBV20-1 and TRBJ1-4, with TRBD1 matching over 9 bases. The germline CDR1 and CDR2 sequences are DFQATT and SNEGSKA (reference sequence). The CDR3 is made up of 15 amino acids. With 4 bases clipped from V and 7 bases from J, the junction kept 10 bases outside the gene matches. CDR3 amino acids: CSAMGVRTGVEKLFF. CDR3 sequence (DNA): TGCAGTGCTATGGGGGTGCGGACAGGGGTTGAAAAACTGTTTTTT.

CDR3 in amino acids: CASSLGRATNEKLFF. For the CDR3, the DNA is TGTGCCAGCAGCTTAGGCAGGGCAACTAATGAAAAACTGTTTTTT. V usage is TRBV7-6 and J usage is TRBJ1-4; possible D gene TRBD1, 5 bases. The CDR3 totals 15 residues. The germline V gene has CDR1 SGHVS and CDR2 FNYEAQ. Trimming took 1 base from V and 0 from J, leaving 6 bases between them. Based on the CDR3 plus reference TRBV7-6 and TRBJ1-4, the full variable domain is GAGVSQSPRYKVTKRGQDVALRCDPISGHVSLYWYRQALGQGPEFLTYFNYEAQQDKSGLPNDRFSAERPEGSISTLTIQRTEQRDSAMYRCASSLGRATNEKLFFGSGTQLSVL.

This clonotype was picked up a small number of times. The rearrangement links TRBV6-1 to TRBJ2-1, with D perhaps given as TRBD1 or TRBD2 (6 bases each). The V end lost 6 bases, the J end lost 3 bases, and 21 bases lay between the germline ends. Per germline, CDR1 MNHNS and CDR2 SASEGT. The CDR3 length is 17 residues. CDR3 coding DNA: TGTGCCAGCAGAACCCTCCCGGGGGCAGGAGGCTACAATGAGCAGTTCTTC. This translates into CASRTLPGAGGYNEQFF.

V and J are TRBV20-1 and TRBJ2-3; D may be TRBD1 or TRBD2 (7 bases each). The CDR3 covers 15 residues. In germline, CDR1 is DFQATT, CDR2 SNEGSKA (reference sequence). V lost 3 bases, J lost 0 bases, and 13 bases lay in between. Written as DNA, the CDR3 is TGCAGTGCTAGCAGGGGGGGCTTTAGCACAGATACGCAGTATTTT. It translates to CSASRGGFSTDTQYF.

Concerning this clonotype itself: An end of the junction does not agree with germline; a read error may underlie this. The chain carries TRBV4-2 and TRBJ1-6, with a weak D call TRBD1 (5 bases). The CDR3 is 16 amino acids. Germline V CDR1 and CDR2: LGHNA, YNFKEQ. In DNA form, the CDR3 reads TGTGCCAGCAGCCAAGCTCTCTTCCAGGGCCATTCAGCCCTCCACTTT. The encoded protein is CASSQALFQGHSALHF.

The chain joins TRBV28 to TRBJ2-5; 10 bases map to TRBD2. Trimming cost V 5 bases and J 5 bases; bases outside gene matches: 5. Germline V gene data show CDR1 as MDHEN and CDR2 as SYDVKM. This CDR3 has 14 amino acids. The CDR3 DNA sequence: TGTGCCAGCAGTCCAGCGGGGGGGGTGGAGACCCAGTACTTC. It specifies CASSPAGGVETQYF.

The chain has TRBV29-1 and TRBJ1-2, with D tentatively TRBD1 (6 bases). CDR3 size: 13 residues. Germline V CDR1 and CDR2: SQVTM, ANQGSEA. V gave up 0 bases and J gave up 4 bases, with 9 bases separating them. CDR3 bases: TGCAGCGTTGAAGACACAGGGTTCTATGGCTACACCTTC. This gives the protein CSVEDTGFYGYTF.

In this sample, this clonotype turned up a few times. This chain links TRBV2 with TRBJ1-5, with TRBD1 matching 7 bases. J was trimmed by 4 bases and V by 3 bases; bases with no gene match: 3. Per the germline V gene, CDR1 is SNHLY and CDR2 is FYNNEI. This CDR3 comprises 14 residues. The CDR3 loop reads CASSEPTGNQPQHF. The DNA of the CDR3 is TGTGCCAGCAGTGAGCCGACAGGGAATCAGCCCCAGCATTTT.

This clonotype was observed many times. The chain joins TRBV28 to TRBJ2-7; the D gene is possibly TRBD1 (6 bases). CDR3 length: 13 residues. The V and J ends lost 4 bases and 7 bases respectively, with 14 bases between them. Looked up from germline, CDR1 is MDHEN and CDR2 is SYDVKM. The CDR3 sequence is CASSSVPGVEQYV. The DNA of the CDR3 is TGTGCCAGCAGTTCGGTCCCAGGGGTAGAGCAGTACGTC.

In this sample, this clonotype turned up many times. CDR3 protein: CATSDLYRPEQFF. The CDR3, as DNA: TGTGCCACCAGTGATTTATACCGCCCGGAGCAGTTCTTC. The V and J genes are TRBV24-1 and TRBJ2-1; D remains unclear. The germline gives CDR1 KGHDR, CDR2 SFDVKD. The V and J ends lost 1 base and 10 bases respectively, with 10 bases between them. The CDR3 is 13 amino acids.

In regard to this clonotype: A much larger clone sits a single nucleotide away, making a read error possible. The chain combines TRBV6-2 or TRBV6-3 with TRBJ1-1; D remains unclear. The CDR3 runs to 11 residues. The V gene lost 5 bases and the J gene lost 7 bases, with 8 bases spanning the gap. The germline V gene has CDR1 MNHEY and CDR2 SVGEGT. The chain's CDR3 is CASSVRVEAFF. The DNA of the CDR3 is TGTGCCAGCAGTGTTCGCGTTGAAGCTTTCTTT.

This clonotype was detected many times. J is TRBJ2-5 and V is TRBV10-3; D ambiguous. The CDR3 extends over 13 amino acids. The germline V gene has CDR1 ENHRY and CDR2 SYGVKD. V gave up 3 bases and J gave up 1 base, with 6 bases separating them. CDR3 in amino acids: CAISEGPQETQYF. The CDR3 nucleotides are TGTGCCATCAGTGAAGGGCCCCAAGAGACCCAGTACTTC.

The CDR3 nucleotides are TGTGCCAGTAGTCACTCCCCCGGGACAGGGGCATTAGGTACGCAGTATTTT. As protein: CASSHSPGTGALGTQYF. The chain has TRBV19 and TRBJ2-3; 10 bases are shared with TRBD1. There are 17 residues in the CDR3. The germline V gene encodes CDR1 LNHDA and CDR2 SQIVND (reference sequence). Unmatched junction bases numbered 16, after V lost 5 bases and J lost 8 bases.

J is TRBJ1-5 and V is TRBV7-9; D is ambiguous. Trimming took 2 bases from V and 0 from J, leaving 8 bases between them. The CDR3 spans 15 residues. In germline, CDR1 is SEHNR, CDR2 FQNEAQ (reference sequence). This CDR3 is CASSLSENSNQPQHF. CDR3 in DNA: TGTGCCAGCAGCTTATCGGAGAATAGCAATCAGCCCCAGCATTTT.

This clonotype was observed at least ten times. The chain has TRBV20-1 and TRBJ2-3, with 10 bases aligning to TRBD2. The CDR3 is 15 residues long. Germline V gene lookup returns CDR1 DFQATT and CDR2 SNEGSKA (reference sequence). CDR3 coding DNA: TGCAGCCCTAATATAGCGGGGGGAAGCACAGATACGCAGTATTTT. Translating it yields CSPNIAGGSTDTQYF.

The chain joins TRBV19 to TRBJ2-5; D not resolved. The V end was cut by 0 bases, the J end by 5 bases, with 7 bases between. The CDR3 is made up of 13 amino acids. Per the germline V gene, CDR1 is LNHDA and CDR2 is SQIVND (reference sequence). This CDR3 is CASSIDTLETQYF. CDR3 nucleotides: TGTGCCAGTAGTATAGACACTTTGGAGACCCAGTACTTC.

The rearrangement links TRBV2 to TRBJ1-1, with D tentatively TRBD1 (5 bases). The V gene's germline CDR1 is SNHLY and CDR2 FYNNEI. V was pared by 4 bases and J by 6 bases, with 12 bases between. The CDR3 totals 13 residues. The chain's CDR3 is CASSATWGAEAFF. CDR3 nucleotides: TGTGCCAGCAGTGCGACCTGGGGGGCTGAAGCTTTCTTT.

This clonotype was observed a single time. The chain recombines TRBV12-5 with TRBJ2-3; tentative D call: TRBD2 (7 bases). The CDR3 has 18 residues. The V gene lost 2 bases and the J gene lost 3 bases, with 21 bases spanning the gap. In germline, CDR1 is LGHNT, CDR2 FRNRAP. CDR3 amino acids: CASGLFTRSGGETDTQYF. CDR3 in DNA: TGTGCTAGTGGTTTGTTTACTCGGTCGGGGGGCGAGACAGATACGCAGTATTTT.

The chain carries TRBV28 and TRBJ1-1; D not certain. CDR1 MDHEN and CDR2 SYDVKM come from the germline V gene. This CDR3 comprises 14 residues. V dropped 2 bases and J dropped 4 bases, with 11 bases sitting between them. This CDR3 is CASSLPILGTEAFF. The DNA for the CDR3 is TGTGCCAGCAGTTTACCCATTTTAGGCACTGAAGCTTTCTTT.

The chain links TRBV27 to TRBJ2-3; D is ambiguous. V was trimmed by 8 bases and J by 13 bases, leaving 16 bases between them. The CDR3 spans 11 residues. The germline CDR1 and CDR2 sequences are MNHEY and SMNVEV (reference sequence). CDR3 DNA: TGTGCCAGCCGCTACGCAGATACAAAGTATTTT. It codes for CASRYADTKYF.

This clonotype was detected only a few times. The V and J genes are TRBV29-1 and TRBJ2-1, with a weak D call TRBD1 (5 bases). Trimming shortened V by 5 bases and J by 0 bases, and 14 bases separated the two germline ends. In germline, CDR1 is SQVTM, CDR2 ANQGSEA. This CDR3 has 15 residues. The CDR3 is CSVSLGPSSYNEQFF. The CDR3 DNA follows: TGCAGCGTTTCCTTGGGGCCGAGCTCCTACAATGAGCAGTTCTTC.

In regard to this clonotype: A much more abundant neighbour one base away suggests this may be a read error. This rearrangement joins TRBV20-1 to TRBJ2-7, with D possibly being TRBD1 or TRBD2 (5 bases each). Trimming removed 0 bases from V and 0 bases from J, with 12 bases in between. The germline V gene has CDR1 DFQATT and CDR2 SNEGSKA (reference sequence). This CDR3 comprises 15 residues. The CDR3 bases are TGCAGTGCTAGAGATCGGTCGGGGACCTCCTACGAGCAGTACGTC. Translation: CSARDRSGTSYEQYV.

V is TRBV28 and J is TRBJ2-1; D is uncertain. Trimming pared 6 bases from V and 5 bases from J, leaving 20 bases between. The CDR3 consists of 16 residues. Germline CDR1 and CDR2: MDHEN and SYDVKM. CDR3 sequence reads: CASSPRLVWEDNEQFF. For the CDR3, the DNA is TGTGCCAGCAGCCCTCGTCTAGTCTGGGAAGACAATGAGCAGTTCTTC.

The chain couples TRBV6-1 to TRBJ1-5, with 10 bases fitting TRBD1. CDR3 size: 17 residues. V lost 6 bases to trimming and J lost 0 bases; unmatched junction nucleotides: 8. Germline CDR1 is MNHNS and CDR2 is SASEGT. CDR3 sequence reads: CASRSTGTGASNQPQHF. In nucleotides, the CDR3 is TGTGCCAGCAGATCCACCGGGACAGGGGCTAGCAATCAGCCCCAGCATTTT.

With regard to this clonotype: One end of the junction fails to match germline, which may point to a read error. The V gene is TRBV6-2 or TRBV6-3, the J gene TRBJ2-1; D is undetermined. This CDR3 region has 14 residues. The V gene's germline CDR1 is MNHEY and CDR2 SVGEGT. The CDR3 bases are TGTGTCAGCAGTGACGGGTCCAGATACAATGAGCAGTTCTTC. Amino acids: CVSSDGSRYNEQFF.

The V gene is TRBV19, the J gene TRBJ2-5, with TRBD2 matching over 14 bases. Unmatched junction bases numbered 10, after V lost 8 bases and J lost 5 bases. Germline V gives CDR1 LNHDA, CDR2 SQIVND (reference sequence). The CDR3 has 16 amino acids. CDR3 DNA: TGTGCCAGTGCCCCATCCGGGACTAGCGGGGGTGAGACCCAGTACTTC. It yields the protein CASAPSGTSGGETQYF.

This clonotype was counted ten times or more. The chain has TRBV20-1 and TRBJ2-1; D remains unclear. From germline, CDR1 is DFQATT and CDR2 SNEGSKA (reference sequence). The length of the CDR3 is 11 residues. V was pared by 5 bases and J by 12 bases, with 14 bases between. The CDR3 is CSALTPGGQFF. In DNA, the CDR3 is TGCAGTGCTCTGACACCAGGCGGGCAGTTCTTC.

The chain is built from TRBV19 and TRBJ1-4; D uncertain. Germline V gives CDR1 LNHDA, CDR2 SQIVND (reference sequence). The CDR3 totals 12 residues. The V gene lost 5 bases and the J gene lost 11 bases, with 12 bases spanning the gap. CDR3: CASSPETAKLFF. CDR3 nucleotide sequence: TGTGCCAGTAGTCCTGAAACAGCGAAACTGTTTTTT.

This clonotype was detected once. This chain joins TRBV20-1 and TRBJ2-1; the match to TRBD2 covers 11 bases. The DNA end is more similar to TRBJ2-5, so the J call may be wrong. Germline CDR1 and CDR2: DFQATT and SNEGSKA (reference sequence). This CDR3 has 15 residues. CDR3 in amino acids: CSAFIPSGGSETQYF. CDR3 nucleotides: TGCAGTGCTTTTATCCCTAGCGGGGGGTCTGAGACCCAGTACTTC.

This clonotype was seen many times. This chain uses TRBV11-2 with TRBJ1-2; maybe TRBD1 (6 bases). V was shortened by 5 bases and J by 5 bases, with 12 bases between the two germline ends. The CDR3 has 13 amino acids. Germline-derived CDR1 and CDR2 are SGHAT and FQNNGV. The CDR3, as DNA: TGTGCCAGCAGCCTAACAGGGCTTTATGGCTACACCTTC. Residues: CASSLTGLYGYTF.

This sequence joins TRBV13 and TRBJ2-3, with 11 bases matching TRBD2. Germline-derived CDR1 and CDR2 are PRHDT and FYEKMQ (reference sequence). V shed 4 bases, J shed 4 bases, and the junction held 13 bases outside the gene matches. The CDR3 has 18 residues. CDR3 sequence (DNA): TGTGCCAGCAGCTCCTACCCCATAGCGGGGGGGGGGTCAGATACGCAGTATTTT. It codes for CASSSYPIAGGGSDTQYF. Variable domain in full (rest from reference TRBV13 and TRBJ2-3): AAGVIQSPRHLIKEKRETATLKCYPIPRHDTVYWYQQGPGQDPQFLISFYEKMQSDKGSIPDRFSAQQFSDYHSELNMSSLELGDSALYFCASSSYPIAGGGSDTQYFGPGTRLTVL.